The present TCR beta chain was sequenced within a study of OX40 agonist ivuxolimab in advanced cancers. With regard to the full study: Ivuxolimab was an agonistic, fully human IgG2 monoclonal antibody directed against OX40 (CD134), a costimulatory receptor. Intravenous ivuxolimab was administered to patients every 2 weeks at six dose levels: 0.01, 0.1, 0.3, 1.5, 3 and 10 mg/kg. Peripheral TCRbeta sequencing was intended to test whether TCR sequence diversity was altered and clonal T-cell expansion was caused by ivuxolimab. Partial responses were achieved by three dose-escalation patients, of whom one had hepatocellular carcinoma and two had cutaneous melanoma. The paper covers the monotherapy dose-escalation part of the phase I ivuxolimab trial, which included N ≈ 57 patients. Prior anti-PD-1, anti-PD-L1 or anti-CTLA-4 therapy was permitted, and checkpoint inhibitors had been received by roughly two fifths of dose-escalation patients. Among the 50 to 55 dose-escalation patients, about 20 had hepatocellular carcinoma, about 15 melanoma, 9 renal cell carcinoma and 9 head and neck cancer. The dose-escalation cohort was roughly 87% male with a mean age of approximately 60 years, ranging from about 20 to 80. General conclusions and limits of the study: Low levels of normalized T-cell clonal expansion were also seen in some patients who did not respond. Which antigens the clonally expanded peripheral T cells were specific for was not determined. Clonal expansion of both CD4+ and CD8+ blood T cells was observed from baseline to week 6 at doses 0.1 to 3.0 mg/kg. In the 0.1-3.0 mg/kg groups, partial responders were among the patients with the lowest normalized peripheral clonal expansion, particularly in CD8+ T cells. After ivuxolimab, CD8+ T cells had more expanded clones than CD4+ T cells on average.

Genomic DNA was extracted from sorted cells for sequencing of the TCRbeta CDR3 region. TCRbeta CDR3 regions were sequenced using the immunoSEQ Assay. TCRdb provides this immuneACCESS table in a form limited to in-frame rearrangements. Some clones are lacking; in checked studies, under half of them reflect an unresolved V gene, and why the rest are absent is not known. This sample holds nearly 60,000 clones; about 81% were observed only once. The top ten clones comprise 0.75% of the sample. V drops 4 bases and J drops 0 bases, leaving 16 bases in between. CDR1 is given as LGHNT and CDR2 as FRNRAP, both from the germline V gene. Measured from the cysteine to the phenylalanine, the CDR3 is 17 residues long. The read is trimmed to its CDR3 DNA, 51 bases read in frame from base 1. With respect to this clone: What this receptor recognizes is not known. One base away there is no much larger clone; base qualities are not given.

Patients with autoimmune disease history or receiving systemic immunosuppression were excluded from the trial. In every dose cohort, peripheral blood was drawn for TCR sequencing at baseline, cycle 4 day 1, and cycle 7 day 1. Samples came from an open-label, multicenter, first-in-human phase I dose-escalation trial of ivuxolimab. Adults with locally advanced or metastatic head and neck squamous cell, hepatocellular, melanoma or renal cell carcinoma were enrolled in the trial. CD4+ and CD8+ T cells were sorted separately from peripheral blood before TCR sequencing. The chain is assembled from TRBV12-5 and TRBJ1-5; D gene: possibly TRBD1, on 5 matching bases. The material was CD4+ or CD8+ T cells sorted from blood, obtained in a trial of the OX40 agonist ivuxolimab. This TCR came from an adult with an advanced solid tumor such as melanoma, head and neck, liver or kidney cancer. The CDR3 sequence is CASGSGVGGDSNQPQHF. The nucleotide sequence reads as follows: TGTGCTAGTGGTTCCGGAGTGGGGGGGGATAGCAATCAGCCCCAGCATTTT.